These T cell receptor beta chains were read from a single sample in a study of shared clonotypes between healthy human individuals. Sequencing was performed with immunoSEQ multiplex PCR; in TCRdb, only in-frame clones are kept and a portion is missing. The sample records a few hundred thousand clones, around three quarters being singletons. Specimen: PBMCs. The receptors derive from a woman aged 40 to 55 in good health. Some clones in this sample may be carry-over from other donors' samples. Both conserved end residues are part of each CDR3. Each record gives: J gene, clone size, V gene, D gene, CDR3 DNA, CDR3 protein. D genes are given only for firm matches. Clone size is given for some rows only: seen once, a few or many times, or a class if the clone is expanded.

J gene: TRBJ2-7; clone size: .; V gene: TRBV27; D gene: .; CDR3 DNA: TGTGCCAGCAGGGTGGGACAAGGCTACGAGCAGTACTTC; CDR3 protein: CASRVGQGYEQYF
J gene: TRBJ1-1; clone size: .; V gene: TRBV6-1; D gene: .; CDR3 DNA: TGTGCCAGCAGGGACCCCGGACGGCGGAACACTGAAGCTTTCTTT; CDR3 protein: CASRDPGRRNTEAFF
J gene: TRBJ1-1; clone size: .; V gene: TRBV15; D gene: .; CDR3 DNA: TGTGCCACCGGCCTTCCAGACATGAACACTGAAGCTTTCTTT; CDR3 protein: CATGLPDMNTEAFF
J gene: TRBJ2-7; clone size: .; V gene: TRBV6-6; D gene: .; CDR3 DNA: TGTGCCAGCAGTAAAAACCGGGACGGAACCTACGAGCAGTACTTC; CDR3 protein: CASSKNRDGTYEQYF
J gene: TRBJ2-1; clone size: .; V gene: TRBV15; D gene: .; CDR3 DNA: TGTGCCACCAGCAGAGAATCTTCCCCCCCCTACAATGAGCAGTTCTTC; CDR3 protein: CATSRESSPPYNEQFF
J gene: TRBJ2-7; clone size: .; V gene: TRBV28; D gene: .; CDR3 DNA: TGTGCCAGCAGCCTTCTTGCCTACGAGCAGTACTTC; CDR3 protein: CASSLLAYEQYF
J gene: TRBJ2-2; clone size: .; V gene: TRBV11-1; D gene: .; CDR3 DNA: TGTGCCAGCAGCTTAGGGAGGGCCGGGGAGCTGTTTTTT; CDR3 protein: CASSLGRAGELFF
J gene: TRBJ1-4; clone size: .; V gene: TRBV7-9; D gene: .; CDR3 DNA: TGTGCCAGCAGCTTGGCAGGGAGAAGGGAAAAACTGTTTTTT; CDR3 protein: CASSLAGRREKLFF
J gene: TRBJ1-6; clone size: .; V gene: TRBV6-6; D gene: .; CDR3 DNA: TGTGCCAGCAGTTATCAGCCCGACTCCTATAATTCACCCCTCCACTTT; CDR3 protein: CASSYQPDSYNSPLHF
J gene: TRBJ1-3; clone size: .; V gene: TRBV9; D gene: TRBD1; CDR3 DNA: TGTGCCAGCAGCTCCATGACAGGGGTTGGAAACACCATATATTTT; CDR3 protein: CASSSMTGVGNTIYF
J gene: TRBJ2-1; clone size: .; V gene: TRBV5-1; D gene: TRBD2; CDR3 DNA: TGCGCCAGCAGCTTTCCTGGCGGGAGGGGAGATGAGCAGTTCTTC; CDR3 protein: CASSFPGGRGDEQFF
J gene: TRBJ2-5; clone size: once; V gene: TRBV5-1; D gene: TRBD2; CDR3 DNA: TGCGCCAGCAGCCCACTAGCGGGAGTGAGTGAGACCCAGTACTTC; CDR3 protein: CASSPLAGVSETQYF
J gene: TRBJ2-1; clone size: .; V gene: TRBV6-6; D gene: .; CDR3 DNA: TGTGCCAGCAGTTTCGGGAATGAGCAGTTCTTC; CDR3 protein: CASSFGNEQFF
J gene: TRBJ2-5; clone size: .; V gene: TRBV10-1; D gene: .; CDR3 DNA: TGCGCCAGCAGTGAAGGCCTAGAGACCCAGTACTTC; CDR3 protein: CASSEGLETQYF
J gene: TRBJ2-7; clone size: .; V gene: TRBV30; D gene: .; CDR3 DNA: TGTGCCTGGAGTGGGGCGACAGGATCCTACGAGCAGTACTTC; CDR3 protein: CAWSGATGSYEQYF